A selection of T cell receptor beta chains follows, all from one sample in a study of T cell responses to AZD1222 COVID-19 vaccine. Sequencing was performed with immunoSEQ multiplex PCR; in TCRdb, only in-frame clones are kept and a portion is missing. The table records 200,000 to 250,000 clones, more than 85% of them present only once. The specimen comprised peripheral blood, sampled on day 0 of MenACWY control vaccination. The origin of the receptors is an adult in good health. Both conserved end residues are part of each CDR3. Each record gives: clone size, V gene, D gene, J gene, CDR3 protein, CDR3 DNA. A D gene is named only where the DNA matches it firmly. The size of a clone is reported for some rows only, either as once, few or many, or as a class for expanded clones.

clone_size: NA; v_call: TRBV3-1/TRBV3-2; d_call: NA; j_call: TRBJ1-1; cdr3_aa: CASSQDRYSAFF; cdr3_nt: TGTGCCAGCAGCCAAGATAGGTACTCAGCTTTCTTT
clone_size: NA; v_call: TRBV7-6; d_call: NA; j_call: TRBJ1-1; cdr3_aa: CASSEESAGVPMNTEAFF; cdr3_nt: TGTGCCAGCAGCGAAGAGAGCGCAGGGGTCCCCATGAACACTGAAGCTTTCTTT
clone_size: NA; v_call: TRBV6-5; d_call: NA; j_call: TRBJ1-1; cdr3_aa: CASSPGQILNTEAFF; cdr3_nt: TGTGCCAGCAGTCCAGGACAAATTCTGAACACTGAAGCTTTCTTT
clone_size: NA; v_call: TRBV6-1; d_call: NA; j_call: TRBJ2-7; cdr3_aa: CASSEFTGSYEQYF; cdr3_nt: TGTGCCAGCAGTGAATTTACAGGGTCCTACGAGCAGTACTTC
clone_size: NA; v_call: TRBV11-2; d_call: NA; j_call: TRBJ1-1; cdr3_aa: CASSLVKGRQGDRNTEAFF; cdr3_nt: TGTGCCAGCAGCTTAGTTAAAGGGCGGCAGGGTGACAGGAACACTGAAGCTTTCTTT
clone_size: NA; v_call: TRBV30; d_call: TRBD2; j_call: TRBJ2-7; cdr3_aa: CAWSGGSNYEQYF; cdr3_nt: TGTGCCTGGAGCGGGGGGTCGAACTACGAGCAGTACTTC
clone_size: NA; v_call: TRBV7-9; d_call: NA; j_call: TRBJ1-1; cdr3_aa: CASSLAVTGTEAFF; cdr3_nt: TGTGCCAGCAGCTTAGCGGTAACAGGCACTGAAGCTTTCTTT
clone_size: NA; v_call: TRBV7-6; d_call: TRBD2; j_call: TRBJ2-1; cdr3_aa: CASSLAAGLAGNNEQFF; cdr3_nt: TGTGCCAGCAGCTTAGCTGCAGGACTAGCGGGAAACAATGAGCAGTTCTTC
clone_size: NA; v_call: TRBV3-1/TRBV3-2; d_call: NA; j_call: TRBJ1-2; cdr3_aa: CASSLGDGYTF; cdr3_nt: TGTGCCAGCAGCCTAGGGGATGGCTACACCTTC
clone_size: NA; v_call: TRBV7-3; d_call: NA; j_call: TRBJ2-6; cdr3_aa: CATQDSYSGANVLTF; cdr3_nt: TGTGCCACCCAGGACAGTTACTCTGGGGCCAACGTCCTGACTTTC
clone_size: once; v_call: TRBV7-8; d_call: TRBD1; j_call: TRBJ1-3; cdr3_aa: CASSIQRQGFGNTIYF; cdr3_nt: TGTGCCAGCAGCATCCAGCGACAGGGGTTTGGAAACACCATATATTTT
clone_size: NA; v_call: TRBV3-1/TRBV3-2; d_call: NA; j_call: TRBJ1-2; cdr3_aa: CASSPGRYYGYTF; cdr3_nt: TGTGCCAGCAGCCCGGGACGGTACTATGGCTACACCTTC